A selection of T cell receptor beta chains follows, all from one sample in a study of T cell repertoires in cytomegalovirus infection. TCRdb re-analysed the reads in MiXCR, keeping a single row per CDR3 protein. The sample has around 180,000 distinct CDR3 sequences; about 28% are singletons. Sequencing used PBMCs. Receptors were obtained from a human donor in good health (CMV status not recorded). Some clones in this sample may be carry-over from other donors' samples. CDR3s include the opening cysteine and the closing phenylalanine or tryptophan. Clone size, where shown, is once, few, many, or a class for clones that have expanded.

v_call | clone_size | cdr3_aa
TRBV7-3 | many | CASSAGQGNTIYF
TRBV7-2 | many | CASSPSGETQYF
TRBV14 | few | CASSQVMGRQETQYF
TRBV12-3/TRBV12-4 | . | CASSLTHGQNQPQHF
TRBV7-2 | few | CASSIRDGTNEQYF
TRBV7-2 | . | CASSPRPEAGAFF
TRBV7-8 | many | CASRLTDTQYF
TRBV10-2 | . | CASSETGTGRYSNQPQHF
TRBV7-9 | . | CASTPPPGVSGNTEAFF
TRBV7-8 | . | CASSQWTGQSTDTQYF
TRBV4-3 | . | CASSQDTGGSQRTSEQYF
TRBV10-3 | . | CAISESRQGADNEQFF
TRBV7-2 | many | CASSLAGGGETQYF
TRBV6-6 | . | CASSYGRQYNQPQHF
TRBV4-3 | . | CASSVEGTVNEQFF
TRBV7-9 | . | CASSRRGYTGELFF
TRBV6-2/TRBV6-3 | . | CASSYWAVNTEAFF
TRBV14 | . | CASSPLLAGGQETQYF
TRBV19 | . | CASSGVEGSEQFF
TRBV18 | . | CASSGTSGGLNTGELFF
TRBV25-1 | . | CASSEQGSQPQHF
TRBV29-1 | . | CSVEGLDVYNEQFF
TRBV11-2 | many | CASTGTANTGELFF
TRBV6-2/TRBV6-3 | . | CASSYLGTGGETQYF
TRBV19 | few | CASSAQGGGLYGYTF
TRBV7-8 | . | CASSLVGGENTF
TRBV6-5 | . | CASSLDRRRGYTF
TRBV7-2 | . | CASCLVAGGTGELFF
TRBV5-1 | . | CASSLEWGKSYEQYF
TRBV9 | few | CASSVAMNTEAFF
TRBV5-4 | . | CASSRDRDYGYTF
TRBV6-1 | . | CASSEAPTSQETQYF